These T cell receptor beta chains were read from a single sample in a study of cytotoxic CD8 clonotypes in ibrutinib-treated CLL. Repertoires were generated with immunoSEQ multiplex PCR, while TCRdb's copy carries only in-frame clones and drops some. The table has some 50,000 clones, 45% to 60% seen once; the top ten hold approximately 27%. Here the sequenced sample was PBMCs, taken after 24 months of ibrutinib treatment. All receptors derive from a human donor with chronic lymphocytic leukemia. CDR3s include the opening cysteine and the closing phenylalanine or tryptophan. The order of the fields is J gene, V gene, D gene, CDR3 protein. A D gene is named only where the DNA matches it firmly.

J gene: TRBJ2-2
V gene: TRBV2
D gene: TRBD2
CDR3 protein: CASSEGTSGGTNTGELFF

J gene: TRBJ2-5
V gene: TRBV5-1
D gene: -
CDR3 protein: CASRAGETQYF

J gene: TRBJ2-7
V gene: TRBV7-7
D gene: -
CDR3 protein: CASSDRDRGNEQYF

J gene: TRBJ1-5
V gene: TRBV6-5
D gene: TRBD1
CDR3 protein: CASSGQGDTQPQHF

J gene: TRBJ1-1
V gene: TRBV7-9
D gene: -
CDR3 protein: CASSRGEFYTEAFF

J gene: TRBJ2-1
V gene: TRBV9
D gene: -
CDR3 protein: CASSEDGGDYNEQFF

J gene: TRBJ1-2
V gene: TRBV5-6
D gene: TRBD1
CDR3 protein: CASSLAGQGRGGYTF

J gene: TRBJ2-3
V gene: TRBV5-6
D gene: -
CDR3 protein: CASSSSTGYTDTQYF

J gene: TRBJ1-6
V gene: TRBV6-5
D gene: -
CDR3 protein: CASASVLGYSPLHF

J gene: TRBJ1-2
V gene: TRBV5-8
D gene: TRBD1
CDR3 protein: CASSLDTGRGDGYTF

J gene: TRBJ2-7
V gene: TRBV28
D gene: -
CDR3 protein: CASSLVFSYEQYF

J gene: TRBJ2-3
V gene: TRBV6-6
D gene: TRBD1
CDR3 protein: CASSHPGTGSPDTQYF

J gene: TRBJ1-2
V gene: TRBV5-1
D gene: -
CDR3 protein: CASSLTASKGYTF

J gene: TRBJ2-2
V gene: TRBV5-1
D gene: -
CDR3 protein: CASSYSGPTTGELFF

J gene: TRBJ1-2
V gene: TRBV18
D gene: TRBD1
CDR3 protein: CASSPPPGGPGYTF

J gene: TRBJ2-3
V gene: TRBV5-4
D gene: -
CDR3 protein: CASSFPYNTQYF

J gene: TRBJ1-5
V gene: TRBV6-1
D gene: TRBD1
CDR3 protein: CASSVGQGGDQPQHF

J gene: TRBJ2-3
V gene: TRBV15
D gene: -
CDR3 protein: CATSSLGGATDTQYF

J gene: TRBJ1-1
V gene: TRBV6-1
D gene: -
CDR3 protein: CASSEAGRAKAFF

J gene: TRBJ1-1
V gene: TRBV7-9
D gene: -
CDR3 protein: CASSFRDGNTEAFF

J gene: TRBJ2-3
V gene: TRBV5-1
D gene: TRBD2
CDR3 protein: CASSYLPGRPGGGSGTQYF

J gene: TRBJ1-6
V gene: TRBV6-5
D gene: -
CDR3 protein: CASSYEPRPNSPLHF

J gene: TRBJ1-6
V gene: TRBV5-4
D gene: -
CDR3 protein: CASSLRNSPLHF

J gene: TRBJ1-1
V gene: TRBV5-4
D gene: TRBD1
CDR3 protein: CASSIPTGMNTEAFF

J gene: TRBJ1-2
V gene: TRBV6-1
D gene: -
CDR3 protein: CASSGQGWGGYTF

J gene: TRBJ2-3
V gene: TRBV5-1
D gene: TRBD1
CDR3 protein: CASSLGQVADTQYF

J gene: TRBJ2-3
V gene: TRBV5-6
D gene: -
CDR3 protein: CASTSWSTDTQYF

J gene: TRBJ2-7
V gene: TRBV5-1
D gene: -
CDR3 protein: CASNTGNSATYEQYF